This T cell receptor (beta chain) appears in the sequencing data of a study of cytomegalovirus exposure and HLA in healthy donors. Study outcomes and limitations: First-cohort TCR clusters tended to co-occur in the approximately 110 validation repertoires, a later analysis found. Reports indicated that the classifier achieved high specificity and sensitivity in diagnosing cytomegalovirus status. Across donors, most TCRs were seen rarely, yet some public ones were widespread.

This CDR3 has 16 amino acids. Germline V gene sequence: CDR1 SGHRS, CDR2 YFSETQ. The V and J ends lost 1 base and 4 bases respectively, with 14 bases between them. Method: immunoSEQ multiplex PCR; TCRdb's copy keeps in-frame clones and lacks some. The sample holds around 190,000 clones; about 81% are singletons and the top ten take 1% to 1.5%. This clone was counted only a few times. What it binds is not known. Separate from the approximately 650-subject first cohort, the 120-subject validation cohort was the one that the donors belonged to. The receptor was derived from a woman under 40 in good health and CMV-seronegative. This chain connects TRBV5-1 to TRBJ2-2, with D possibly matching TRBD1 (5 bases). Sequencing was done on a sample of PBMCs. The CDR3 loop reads CASSLTGRQGTGELFF. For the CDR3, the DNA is TGCGCCAGCAGCTTGACAGGCAGACAAGGCACCGGGGAGCTGTTTTTT.